This entry describes one T cell receptor (beta chain). Its antigen is still unknown. Per-base quality was not reported, and no clone a single base away is much larger than it. The library was obtained by the immunoSEQ multiplex PCR assay. The source is immuneACCESS, and TCRdb retained only in-frame sequences with V and J called. Part of the clones is not carried over; for the studies checked, unresolved V genes explain less than half of this, and the remainder is unexplained. Across this sample there are roughly 110,000 clones, with roughly four fifths seen only once. The ten largest make up 2.5% to 3.5% of the sample. V loses 7 bases of germline sequence and J loses 2 bases, and the interval between the two ends is 15 bases. The CDR3, cysteine through phenylalanine, is 15 amino acids long. Only CDR3 DNA is held: 45 bases, read in frame from base 1. Per the germline V gene (reference sequence), LNHNV is the CDR1 and YYDKDF is the CDR2.

This entry belongs to a study of radiotherapy plus CTLA-4 blockade in lung cancer (dated by TCRdb to the late 2010s). A note on the overall study: Objective responses were observed in 15% to 20% of enrolled patients, and disease control was achieved in approximately 32%.

Focal radiation therapy combined with CTLA-4 blockade (ipilimumab) was tested in patients with chemo-refractory metastatic non-small-cell lung cancer. On the study overall, not on this receptor specifically: After treatment with radiotherapy and ipilimumab, TCR clones that originated in tumors expanded in peripheral blood. The strongest predictors of response, as reported, were early dynamic changes in blood T cell clones along with a rise in serum interferon-beta after radiation.

This receptor was identified in a human donor with non-small cell lung cancer that progressed on radiotherapy plus ipilimumab. Some clones in this sample may be carry-over from other donors' samples. The chain is assembled from TRBV15 and TRBJ1-3; a confident D gene designation cannot be given. Sequenced material: peripheral blood, taken from a patient treated with radiotherapy plus ipilimumab. The DNA is as follows: TGTGCCACCAAGGAGGTGGGAAAGGCTGGAAACACCATATATTTT. Protein translation: CATKEVGKAGNTIYF.